The rows below give T cell receptor beta chains drawn from one sample of a study of cytomegalovirus exposure and HLA in healthy donors. Produced via immunoSEQ multiplex PCR; TCRdb's table is partial and in-frame only. The sample holds over 80,000 clones, 60% to 75% seen once. Sample: PBMCs. All receptors come from a woman in her 70s in good health and CMV-seropositive. Each CDR3 is given with its conserved first and last residue. Fields, in order: J gene, V gene, D gene, clone size, CDR3 protein, CDR3 DNA. The D gene is left open where the match is weak. Rows give clone size only sometimes, using once, few, many, or a class for an expanded clone.

j_call: TRBJ2-6; v_call: TRBV18; d_call: NA; clone_size: NA; cdr3_aa: CASSDSSGANVLTF; cdr3_nt: TGTGCCAGCTCAGACAGCTCTGGGGCCAACGTCCTGACTTTC
j_call: TRBJ1-5; v_call: TRBV18; d_call: NA; clone_size: NA; cdr3_aa: CASSPSGSQPQHF; cdr3_nt: TGTGCCAGCTCACCATCAGGCTCGCAGCCCCAGCATTTT
j_call: TRBJ1-4; v_call: TRBV10-3; d_call: TRBD1; clone_size: NA; cdr3_aa: CATTTGAREKLFF; cdr3_nt: TGTGCCACCACGACAGGGGCCAGGGAAAAACTGTTTTTT
j_call: TRBJ2-5; v_call: TRBV5-1; d_call: NA; clone_size: once; cdr3_aa: CASSSQGSRETQYF; cdr3_nt: TGCGCCAGCAGCTCCCAGGGTAGTAGAGAGACCCAGTACTTC
j_call: TRBJ2-1; v_call: TRBV15; d_call: TRBD2; clone_size: NA; cdr3_aa: CATSPVGRRAGKLGSEQFF; cdr3_nt: TGTGCCACCAGCCCCGTAGGGCGTCGAGCGGGAAAGCTAGGGAGTGAGCAGTTCTTC
j_call: TRBJ2-3; v_call: TRBV14; d_call: NA; clone_size: NA; cdr3_aa: CASSQVRGDTQYF; cdr3_nt: TGTGCCAGCAGCCAGGTCCGCGGGGATACGCAGTATTTT
j_call: TRBJ2-6; v_call: TRBV30; d_call: NA; clone_size: NA; cdr3_aa: CAWSVLGSGANVLTF; cdr3_nt: TGTGCCTGGAGTGTACTGGGCTCAGGGGCCAACGTCCTGACTTTC
j_call: TRBJ2-3; v_call: TRBV7-3; d_call: NA; clone_size: NA; cdr3_aa: CASSLTSGSTDTQYF; cdr3_nt: TGTGCCAGCAGCTTAACCAGCGGGAGCACAGATACGCAGTATTTT
j_call: TRBJ1-2; v_call: TRBV9; d_call: TRBD1; clone_size: NA; cdr3_aa: CASSPARDRGPNYGYTF; cdr3_nt: TGTGCCAGCAGCCCCGCCCGGGACAGGGGACCGAACTATGGCTACACCTTC
j_call: TRBJ1-6; v_call: TRBV12-2; d_call: NA; clone_size: NA; cdr3_aa: CASRLARNRAYNSPLHF; cdr3_nt: TGTGCAAGTCGCTTAGCGCGAAACAGGGCCTATAATTCACCCCTCCACTTT
j_call: TRBJ2-7; v_call: TRBV5-1; d_call: TRBD2; clone_size: NA; cdr3_aa: CASSSTSGAYEQYF; cdr3_nt: TGCGCCAGCAGCTCGACTAGCGGAGCCTACGAGCAGTACTTC
j_call: TRBJ2-2; v_call: TRBV27; d_call: TRBD1; clone_size: NA; cdr3_aa: CASRTGSNTGELFF; cdr3_nt: TGTGCCAGCCGGACAGGCTCGAACACCGGGGAGCTGTTTTTT
j_call: TRBJ1-2; v_call: TRBV6-1; d_call: TRBD1; clone_size: few; cdr3_aa: CASRPTGKEDGYTF; cdr3_nt: TGTGCCAGCAGGCCGACAGGGAAGGAGGATGGCTACACCTTC